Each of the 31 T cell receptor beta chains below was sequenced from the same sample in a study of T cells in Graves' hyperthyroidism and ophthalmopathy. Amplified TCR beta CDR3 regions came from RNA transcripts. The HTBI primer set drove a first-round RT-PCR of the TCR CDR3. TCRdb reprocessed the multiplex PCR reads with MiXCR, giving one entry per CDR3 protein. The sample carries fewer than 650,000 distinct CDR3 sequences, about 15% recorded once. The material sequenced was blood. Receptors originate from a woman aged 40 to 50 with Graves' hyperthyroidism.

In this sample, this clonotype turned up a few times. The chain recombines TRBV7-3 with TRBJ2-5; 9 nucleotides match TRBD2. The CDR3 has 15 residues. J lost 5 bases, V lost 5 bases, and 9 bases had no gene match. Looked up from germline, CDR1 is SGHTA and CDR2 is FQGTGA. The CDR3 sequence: CASSGGTSRGETQYF. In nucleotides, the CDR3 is TGTGCCAGCAGCGGCGGGACTAGCCGAGGGGAGACCCAGTACTTC.

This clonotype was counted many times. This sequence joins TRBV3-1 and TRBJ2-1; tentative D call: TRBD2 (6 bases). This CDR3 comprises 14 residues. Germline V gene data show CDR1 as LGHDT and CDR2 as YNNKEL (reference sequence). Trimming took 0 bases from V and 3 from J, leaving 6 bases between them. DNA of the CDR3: TGTGCCAGCAGCCAAGACGGGAGCTACAATGAGCAGTTCTTC. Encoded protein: CASSQDGSYNEQFF.

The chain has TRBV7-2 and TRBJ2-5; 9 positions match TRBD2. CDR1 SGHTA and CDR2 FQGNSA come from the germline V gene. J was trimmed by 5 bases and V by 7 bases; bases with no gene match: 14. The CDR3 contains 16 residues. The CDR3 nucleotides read TGTGCCAGCACCCTTTTTGGCGGGGGGGATCGGGAGACCCAGTACTTC. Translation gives CASTLFGGGDRETQYF.

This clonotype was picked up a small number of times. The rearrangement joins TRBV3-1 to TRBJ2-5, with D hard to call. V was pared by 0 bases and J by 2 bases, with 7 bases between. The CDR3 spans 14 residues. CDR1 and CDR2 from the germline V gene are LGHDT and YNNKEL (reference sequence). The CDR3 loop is CASSQDGQQETQYF. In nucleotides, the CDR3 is TGTGCCAGCAGCCAAGATGGCCAGCAAGAGACCCAGTACTTC.

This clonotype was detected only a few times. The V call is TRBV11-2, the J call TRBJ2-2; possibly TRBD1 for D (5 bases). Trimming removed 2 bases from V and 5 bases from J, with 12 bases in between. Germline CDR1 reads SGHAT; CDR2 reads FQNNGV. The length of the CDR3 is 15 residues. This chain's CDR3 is CASSLSGMGTGELFF. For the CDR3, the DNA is TGTGCCAGCAGCTTATCAGGGATGGGGACCGGGGAGCTGTTTTTT.

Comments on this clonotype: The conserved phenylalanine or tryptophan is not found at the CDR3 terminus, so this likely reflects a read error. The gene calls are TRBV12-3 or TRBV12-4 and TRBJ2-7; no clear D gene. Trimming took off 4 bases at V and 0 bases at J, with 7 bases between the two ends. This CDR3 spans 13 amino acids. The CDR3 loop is CASSSRISYEQYS. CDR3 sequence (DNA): TGTGCCAGCAGTTCCCGGATCTCCTACGAGCAGTACTCC.

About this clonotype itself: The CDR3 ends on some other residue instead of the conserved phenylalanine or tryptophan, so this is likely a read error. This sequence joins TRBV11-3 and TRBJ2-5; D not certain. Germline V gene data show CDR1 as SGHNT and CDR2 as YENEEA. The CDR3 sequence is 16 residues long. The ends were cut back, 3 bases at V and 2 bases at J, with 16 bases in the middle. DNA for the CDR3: TGTGCCAGCAGCTTTTCTACTCAGGCCCAACAAGAGACCCAGTACTCC. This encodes CASSFSTQAQQETQYS.

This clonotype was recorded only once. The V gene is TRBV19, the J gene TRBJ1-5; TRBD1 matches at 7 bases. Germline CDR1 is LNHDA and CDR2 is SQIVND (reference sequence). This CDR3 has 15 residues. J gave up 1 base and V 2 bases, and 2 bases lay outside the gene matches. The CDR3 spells CASSIRGQSNQPQHF. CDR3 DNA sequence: TGTGCCAGTAGTATAAGGGGACAGAGCAATCAGCCCCAGCATTTT.

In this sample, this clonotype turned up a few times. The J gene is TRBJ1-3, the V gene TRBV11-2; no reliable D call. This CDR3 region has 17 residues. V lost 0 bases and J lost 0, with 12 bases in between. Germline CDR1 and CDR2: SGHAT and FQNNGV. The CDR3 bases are TGTGCCAGCAGCTTAGATCTTCAGCGGAGCTCTGGAAACACCATATATTTT. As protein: CASSLDLQRSSGNTIYF.

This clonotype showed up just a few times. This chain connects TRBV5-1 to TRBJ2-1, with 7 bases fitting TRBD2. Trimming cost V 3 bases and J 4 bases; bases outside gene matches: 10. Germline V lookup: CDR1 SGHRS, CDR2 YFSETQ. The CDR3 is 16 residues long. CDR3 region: CASSWAGSGQYNEQFF. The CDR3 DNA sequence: TGCGCCAGCAGCTGGGCAGGTAGCGGGCAGTACAATGAGCAGTTCTTC.

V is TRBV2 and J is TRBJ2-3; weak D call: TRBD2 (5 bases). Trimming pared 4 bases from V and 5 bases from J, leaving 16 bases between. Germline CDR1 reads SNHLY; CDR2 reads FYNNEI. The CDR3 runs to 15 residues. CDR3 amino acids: CASSAESGSGDTQYF. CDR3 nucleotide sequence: TGTGCCAGCAGTGCGGAGAGTGGGAGCGGAGATACGCAGTATTTT.

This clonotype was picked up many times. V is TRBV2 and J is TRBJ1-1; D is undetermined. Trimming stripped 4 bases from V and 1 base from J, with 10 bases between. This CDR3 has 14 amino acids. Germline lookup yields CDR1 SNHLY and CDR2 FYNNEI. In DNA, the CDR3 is TGTGCCAGCAGTGTCGTAGCAGCGAACACTGAAGCTTTCTTT. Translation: CASSVVAANTEAFF.

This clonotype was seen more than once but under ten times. The CDR3 sequence is CAWTQGMNTEAFF. CDR3 DNA: TGTGCCTGGACACAGGGTATGAACACTGAAGCTTTCTTT. The chain employs TRBV30 and TRBJ1-1, with D perhaps TRBD1 (6 bases). The CDR3 is 13 amino acids. Germline assignment: CDR1 GTSNPN and CDR2 SVGIG (reference sequence). Trimming took 4 bases from V and 0 from J, leaving 9 bases between them.

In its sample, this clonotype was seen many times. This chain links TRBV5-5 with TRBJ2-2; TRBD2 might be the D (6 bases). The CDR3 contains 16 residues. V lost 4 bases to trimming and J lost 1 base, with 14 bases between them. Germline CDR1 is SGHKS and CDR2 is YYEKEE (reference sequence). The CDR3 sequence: CASSRDTGRNTGELFF. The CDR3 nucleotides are TGTGCCAGCAGCCGAGATACCGGGAGGAACACCGGGGAGCTGTTTTTT.

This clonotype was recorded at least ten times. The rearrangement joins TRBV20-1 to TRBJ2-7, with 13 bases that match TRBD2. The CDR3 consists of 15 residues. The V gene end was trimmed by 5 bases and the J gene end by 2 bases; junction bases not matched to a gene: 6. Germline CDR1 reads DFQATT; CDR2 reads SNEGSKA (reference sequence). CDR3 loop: CSAFGLAGVTYEQYF. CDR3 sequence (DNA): TGCAGTGCTTTCGGACTAGCGGGAGTCACCTACGAGCAGTACTTC.

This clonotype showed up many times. CDR3 sequence (DNA): TGTGCCACCAGCAGAGAAAGGGTGGAGCTATTCCCCCCCCAGAGCACAGATACGCAGTATTTT. Translating it yields CATSRERVELFPPQSTDTQYF. The J gene is TRBJ2-3, the V gene TRBV15; D is uncertain. Germline-derived CDR1 and CDR2 are LNHNV and YYDKDF (reference sequence). Trimming left V 0 bases short and J 0 bases short, with 25 bases between. The CDR3 totals 21 residues.

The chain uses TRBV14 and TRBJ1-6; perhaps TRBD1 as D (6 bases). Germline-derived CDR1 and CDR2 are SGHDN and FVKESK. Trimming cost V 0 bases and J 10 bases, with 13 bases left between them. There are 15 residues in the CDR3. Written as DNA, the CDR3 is TGTGCCAGCAGCCAAGATCGGCCAGGGGCCTCACCCCTCCACTTT. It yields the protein CASSQDRPGASPLHF.

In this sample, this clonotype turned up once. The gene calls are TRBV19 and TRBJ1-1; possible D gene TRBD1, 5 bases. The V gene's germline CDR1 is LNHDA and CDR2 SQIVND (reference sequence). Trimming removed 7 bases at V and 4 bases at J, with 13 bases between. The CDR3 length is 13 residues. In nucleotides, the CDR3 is TGTGCCAGTACCAGACAGAGCACCACTGAAGCTTTCTTT. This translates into CASTRQSTTEAFF.

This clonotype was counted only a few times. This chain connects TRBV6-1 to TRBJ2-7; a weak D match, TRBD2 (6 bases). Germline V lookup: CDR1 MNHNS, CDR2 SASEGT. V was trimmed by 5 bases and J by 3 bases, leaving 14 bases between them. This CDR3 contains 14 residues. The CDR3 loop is CASSLRRVIYEQYF. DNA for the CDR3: TGTGCCAGCAGTTTGCGGAGGGTTATCTACGAGCAGTACTTC.

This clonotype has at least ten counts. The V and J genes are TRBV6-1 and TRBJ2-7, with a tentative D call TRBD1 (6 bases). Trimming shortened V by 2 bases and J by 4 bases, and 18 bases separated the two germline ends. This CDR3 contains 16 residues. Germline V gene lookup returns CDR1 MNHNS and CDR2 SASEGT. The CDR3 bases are TGTGCCAGCAGTGAACAAACAGGGACGACTCGGTACGAGCAGTACTTC. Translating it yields CASSEQTGTTRYEQYF.

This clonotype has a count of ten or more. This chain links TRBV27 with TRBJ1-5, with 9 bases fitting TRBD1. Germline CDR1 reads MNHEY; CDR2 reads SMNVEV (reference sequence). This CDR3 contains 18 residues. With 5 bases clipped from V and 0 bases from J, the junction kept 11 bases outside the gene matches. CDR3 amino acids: CASSPGTGTVYSNQPQHF. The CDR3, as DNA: TGTGCCAGCAGTCCAGGGACAGGGACCGTATATAGCAATCAGCCCCAGCATTTT.

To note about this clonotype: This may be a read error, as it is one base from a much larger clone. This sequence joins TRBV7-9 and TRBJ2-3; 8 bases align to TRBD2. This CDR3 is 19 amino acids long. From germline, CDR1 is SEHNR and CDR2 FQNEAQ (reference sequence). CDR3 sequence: CVSSLEPALAAGATDTQYF. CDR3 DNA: TGTGTCAGCAGCTTAGAGCCCGCACTAGCGGCGGGGGCCACAGATACGCAGTATTTT.

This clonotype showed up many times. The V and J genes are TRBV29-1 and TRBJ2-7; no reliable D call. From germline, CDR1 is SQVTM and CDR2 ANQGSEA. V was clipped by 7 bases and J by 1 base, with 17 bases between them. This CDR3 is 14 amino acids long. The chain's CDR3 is CSASTDGRSYEQYF. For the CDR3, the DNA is TGCAGCGCCTCAACTGACGGGCGGTCCTACGAGCAGTACTTC.

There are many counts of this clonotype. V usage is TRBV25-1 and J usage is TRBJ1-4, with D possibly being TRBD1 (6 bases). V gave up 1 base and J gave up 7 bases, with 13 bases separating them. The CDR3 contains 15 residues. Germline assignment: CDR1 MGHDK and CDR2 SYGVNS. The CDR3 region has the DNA TGTGCCAGCAGTGAATTCGGGGGCGGGGCTGAAAAACTGTTTTTT. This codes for CASSEFGGGAEKLFF.

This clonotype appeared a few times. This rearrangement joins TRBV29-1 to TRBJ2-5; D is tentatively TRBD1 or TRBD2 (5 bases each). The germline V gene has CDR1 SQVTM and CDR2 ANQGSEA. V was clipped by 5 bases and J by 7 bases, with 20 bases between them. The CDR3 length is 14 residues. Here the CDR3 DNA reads TGCAGCGTTTCGGGGCAACAGCAAGGGAGGACCCAGTACTTC. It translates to CSVSGQQQGRTQYF.

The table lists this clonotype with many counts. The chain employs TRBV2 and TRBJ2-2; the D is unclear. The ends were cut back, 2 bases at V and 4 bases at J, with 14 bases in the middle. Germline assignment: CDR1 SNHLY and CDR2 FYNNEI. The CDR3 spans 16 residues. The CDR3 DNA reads TGTGCCAGCAGTGAAAGCCCTCGGGCAACCACCGGGGAGCTGTTTTTT. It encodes CASSESPRATTGELFF.

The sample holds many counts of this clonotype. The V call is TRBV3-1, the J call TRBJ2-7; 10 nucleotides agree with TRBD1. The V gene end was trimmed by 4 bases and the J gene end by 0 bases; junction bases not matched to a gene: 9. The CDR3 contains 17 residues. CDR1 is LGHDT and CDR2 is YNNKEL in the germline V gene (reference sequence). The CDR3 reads CASSLRTGGRGSYEQYF. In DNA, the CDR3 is TGTGCCAGCAGCCTGAGGACAGGGGGAAGGGGCTCCTACGAGCAGTACTTC.

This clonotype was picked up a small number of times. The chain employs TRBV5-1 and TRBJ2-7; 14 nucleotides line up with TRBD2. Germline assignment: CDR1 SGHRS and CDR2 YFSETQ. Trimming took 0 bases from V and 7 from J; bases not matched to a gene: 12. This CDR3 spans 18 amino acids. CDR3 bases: TGCGCCAGCAGCTTGGGACTAGCGGGAGGGACTGTACGGGAGGAGCAGTACTTC. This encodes CASSLGLAGGTVREEQYF.

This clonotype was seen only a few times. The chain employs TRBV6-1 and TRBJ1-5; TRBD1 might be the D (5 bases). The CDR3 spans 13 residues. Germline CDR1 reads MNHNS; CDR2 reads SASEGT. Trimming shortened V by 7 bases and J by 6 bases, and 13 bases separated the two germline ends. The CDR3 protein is CASTQRGSQPQHF. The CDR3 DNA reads TGTGCCAGCACCCAACGGGGGAGTCAGCCCCAGCATTTT.

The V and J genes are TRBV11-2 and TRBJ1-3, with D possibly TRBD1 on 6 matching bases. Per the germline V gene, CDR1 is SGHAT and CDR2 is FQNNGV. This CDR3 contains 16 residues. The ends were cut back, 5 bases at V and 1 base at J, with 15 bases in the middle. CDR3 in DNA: TGTGCCAGCAGCGTCCTGGGGGGGCAATCTGGAAACACCATATATTTT. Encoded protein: CASSVLGGQSGNTIYF. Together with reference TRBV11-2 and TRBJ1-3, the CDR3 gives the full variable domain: EAGVAQSPRYKIIEKRQSVAFWCNPISGHATLYWYQQILGQGPKLLIQFQNNGVVDDSQLPKDRFSAERLKGVDSTLKIQPAKLEDSAVYLCASSVLGGQSGNTIYFGEGSWLTVV.

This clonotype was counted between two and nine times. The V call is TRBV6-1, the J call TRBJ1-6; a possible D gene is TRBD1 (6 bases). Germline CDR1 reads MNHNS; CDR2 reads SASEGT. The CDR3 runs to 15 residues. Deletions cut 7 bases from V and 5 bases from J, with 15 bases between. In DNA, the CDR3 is TGTGCCAGCAAGTGGGGGCTAATGGATAATTCACCCCTCCACTTT. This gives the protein CASKWGLMDNSPLHF.